The T cell receptor (beta chain) described here comes from a study of shared clonotypes between healthy human individuals. Study as a whole: Contributing individuals were a couple of females and three males aged 18 to 49. CD8 memory received one plate per donor, CD8 naive two, CD4 memory three and CD4 naive three.

Details on this clone: Its target is not known.

Overall study results and limits: The study drew on few donors, limiting represented genetic and exposure-history diversity.

Generated by immunoSEQ multiplex PCR, the TCRdb table keeps only in-frame clones and is missing some. The sample comprises around 2,000,000 clones, roughly 95% of which are singletons, and more than 0.1% rests with the top ten. V shed 7 bases and J shed 5 bases, with 18 bases lying between them. Germline lookup yields CDR1 SGHDT and CDR2 YYEEEE. This CDR3 region has 14 residues. Sequencing was performed on naive CD4+ T cells sorted from blood. Noted subset: CD45RA+ positively selected. The V call is TRBV5-6, the J call TRBJ1-2; D ambiguous. This TCR came from a man younger than 35 in good health. CDR3 sequence reads: CASGPGSSPYGYTF. In DNA, the CDR3 is TGTGCCAGCGGGCCGGGCAGCAGTCCGTATGGCTACACCTTC.